The present T cell receptor (beta chain) was sequenced within a study of metastatic and nonmetastatic thyroid tumors. The ends lost 3 bases at V and 2 bases at J; junction bases unmatched: 5. CDR3 length equals 15 residues. Germline CDR1 is KGHSH and CDR2 is LQKENI. All patients reached thyroid surgery having received no treatment beforehand. TCRdb re-called the PCR reads via MiXCR. The sample lists 15,000 to 20,000 clones; around 38% were seen once. The sequenced material came from tumor tissue. This clonotype was sampled from a female donor with papillary thyroid cancer or a benign thyroid nodule (not recorded which). Some clones in this sample may be carry-over from other donors' samples. The chain carries TRBV18 and TRBJ2-7; 9 bases match TRBD1. The CDR3 loop is CASSPGQGITYEQYF. As DNA, the CDR3 is TGTGCCAGCTCACCTGGACAGGGGATCACCTACGAGCAGTACTTC.